This section outlines one TCR beta chain sequence together with its context. Study processing details: From reference gene primer amplification, estimates of nucleated cell counts were derived. The assay was immunoSEQ multiplex PCR, and TCRdb's table has in-frame clones only and misses some. That table is the source of V, J and clone size, and D and trimming were worked out from the DNA. Of approximately 290,000 clones in the sample, around 85% were seen once. The data belong to a study of blood T cell repertoires in COVID-19. Recruitment covered about two dozen US areas and drew participants whose ages spanned roughly 18 to 90 years. Sequencing was carried out using PBMCs or T cells enriched from blood (not recorded which). The receptor was isolated from a woman in her 30s who had recovered from COVID-19.

CDR3 sequence (DNA): TGCGCCAGCACAGCGGGGCTGAACACCGGGGAGCTGTTTTTT. This translates into CASTAGLNTGELFF. The J gene is TRBJ2-2, the V gene TRBV10-2; TRBD2 agrees at 7 bases. The CDR3 length is 14 residues. V dropped 7 bases and J dropped 1; count of bases not matched to a gene: 3. Germline CDR1 WSHSY, CDR2 SAAADI.